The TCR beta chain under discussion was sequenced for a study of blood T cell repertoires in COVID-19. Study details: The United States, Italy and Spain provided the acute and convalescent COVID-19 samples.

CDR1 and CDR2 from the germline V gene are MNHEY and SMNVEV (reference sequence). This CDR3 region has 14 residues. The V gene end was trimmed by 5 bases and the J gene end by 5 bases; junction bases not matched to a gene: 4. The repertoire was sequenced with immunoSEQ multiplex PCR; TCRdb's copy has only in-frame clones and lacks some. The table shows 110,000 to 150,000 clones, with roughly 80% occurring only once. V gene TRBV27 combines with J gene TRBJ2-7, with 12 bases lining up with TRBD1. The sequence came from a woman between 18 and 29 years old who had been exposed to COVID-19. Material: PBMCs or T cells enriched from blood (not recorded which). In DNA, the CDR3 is TGTGCCAGCAGTACCGGGACAGGGGGCGACGAGCAGTACTTC. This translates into CASSTGTGGDEQYF.